These 3 T cell receptor beta chains were all obtained from the same sample, sequenced in a study of shared clonotypes between healthy human individuals. The table came from immunoSEQ multiplex PCR; TCRdb's copy has only in-frame clones and leaves some out. This table has roughly 2.2 million clones, roughly 92% appearing once. Sequencing was performed on naive CD4+ T cells from PBMCs. Subset indicated: CD45RA+ positively selected. Every receptor here comes from a man between 18 and 29 years old in good health. Some clones in this sample may be carry-over from other donors' samples.

This sequence joins TRBV6-6 and TRBJ1-1; D gene unclear. Trimming cost V 4 bases and J 1 base, with 10 bases left between them. There are 14 residues in the CDR3. CDR1 is MNHNY, CDR2 SVGAGI, per germline (reference sequence). The CDR3 coding sequence is TGTGCCAGCAGTTCCCGGACGGGGAACACTGAAGCTTTCTTT. Translated: CASSSRTGNTEAFF.

The gene calls are TRBV6-1 and TRBJ2-7, with D possibly being TRBD1 (6 bases). The CDR3 is 15 amino acids. Trimming removed 6 bases from V and 0 bases from J, with 15 bases in between. The germline V gene encodes CDR1 MNHNS and CDR2 SASEGT. For the CDR3, the DNA is TGTGCCAGCAGCACGAGGACAGTAGGCTCCTACGAGCAGTACTTC. Amino acid sequence: CASSTRTVGSYEQYF.

The chain has TRBV9 and TRBJ2-5, with 10 nucleotides matching TRBD2. Germline CDR1 and CDR2: SGDLS and YYNGEE. The J segment lost 4 bases and the V segment lost 0 bases, leaving 6 bases of the junction unmatched. This CDR3 has 16 amino acids. DNA of the CDR3: TGTGCCAGCAGCGTAGGGTCTAGCGGGAGCGGAGAGACCCAGTACTTC. Its translation: CASSVGSSGSGETQYF.